A single TCR beta chain is shown here with its context. The length of the CDR3 is 15 residues. Germline V gene sequence: CDR1 MNHEY, CDR2 SVGAGI. Trimming stripped 2 bases from V and 3 bases from J, with 8 bases between. Generated by immunoSEQ multiplex PCR, the TCRdb table keeps only in-frame clones and is missing some. The table shows roughly 680,000 clones, with roughly 90% occurring only once. Treatment: some 20 received Ad26.COV2.S at low or high dose, single or two shots; several received placebo; per-sample allocation not given. Sampling took place 63 days after the first vaccine or placebo injection. A Boston adult aged 18-55 years was the donor. It was Wuhan-strain SARS-CoV-2 spike that the Ad26 vaccine vector expressed. This specimen comes from a study of Ad26.COV2.S vaccination and SARS-CoV-2 variants. In the study overall: Donor joined the COV1001 Ad26.COV2.S trial arm. Into the muscle, Ad26.COV2.S was dosed once or twice, 56 days apart.

The source material was peripheral blood, sampled in a trial of Ad26.COV2.S vaccine versus placebo. This rearrangement joins TRBV6-5 to TRBJ1-6; D gene ambiguous. The sequence came from a person between 18 and 60 years old who received the Ad26.COV2.S COVID-19 vaccine or a placebo. CDR3 residues: CASSYTANYNSPLHF. DNA for the CDR3: TGTGCCAGCAGTTACACCGCAAACTATAATTCACCCCTCCACTTT.